This TCR beta chain emerged from a study of cytomegalovirus exposure and HLA in healthy donors. CDR3 length: 14 amino acids. Germline V gives CDR1 LNHDA, CDR2 SQIVND (reference sequence). V was trimmed by 1 base and J by 0 bases, leaving 7 bases between them. This clone was found once. The PCR had 60 Vbeta and 13 Jbeta primers. The method was immunoSEQ multiplex PCR; TCRdb's version includes in-frame clones alone and lacks a portion of them. The repertoire includes some 130,000 clones, 82% of them detected once, and just over 8% sits in the top ten. This receptor was obtained from a woman aged 50 to 60 in good health and CMV-seropositive. Sequencing input: PBMCs. J is TRBJ2-7 and V is TRBV19, with D tentatively TRBD2 (5 bases). The CDR3 region is CASSIGRGSYEQYF. The CDR3 nucleotides are TGTGCCAGTAGTATAGGTCGGGGCTCCTACGAGCAGTACTTC.